The present T cell receptor (beta chain) was sequenced within a study of blood T cell repertoires in COVID-19. Overall study: There were acute and convalescent COVID-19 samples, and they came from the United States, Italy and Spain. PBMCs, B-cell-depleted T cells, or T cells were the source of the cDNA or gDNA that made up the material.

The CDR3 extends over 14 amino acids. Germline-derived CDR1 and CDR2 are MNHEY and SVGAGI. V was trimmed by 11 bases and J by 7 bases, leaving 20 bases between them. This clone was seen a handful of times. In the study's own analysis: Cell counts per sample came from amplifying reference gene primers. Here immunoSEQ multiplex PCR was the method, and the copy in TCRdb shows in-frame clones only, minus some. V, J and clone size are taken as reported in that table, and D and trimming were inferred from the DNA itself. The data show tens of thousands of clones, with approximately 90% seen just once and around 8.2% held by the top ten.

The rearrangement joins TRBV6-5 to TRBJ2-2; possible D gene TRBD2, 6 bases. This TCR derives from a woman aged 35 to 49 with active COVID-19. The sample consisted of peripheral blood. The DNA of the CDR3 is TGTGCCTGTCGCCGGGACTCTAGGAGCGGGGAGCTGTTTTTT. This encodes CACRRDSRSGELFF.